This T cell receptor beta chain was documented in a study of blood T cell repertoires in COVID-19. Background on the study: There were acute and convalescent COVID-19 samples, and they came from the United States, Italy and Spain. PBMCs, B-cell-depleted T cells, or T cells were the source of the cDNA or gDNA that made up the material.

As processed by the authors: Researchers report that nucleated cell counts were estimated from reference gene primer amplification. Method: immunoSEQ multiplex PCR; TCRdb's copy keeps in-frame clones and lacks some. D and trimming were read from the DNA, whereas the V and J calls and clone size are those reported in that table. Of some 95,000 clones listed, around three quarters were seen once; the top ten hold 7.5% to 9.5%. The CDR3 loop spans 15 amino acids. The germline gives CDR1 SGHDT, CDR2 YYEEEE. V gave up 5 bases and J gave up 5 bases; unmatched junction bases: 7. Material: peripheral blood. The sequence was obtained from a man aged 50-60 years who had recovered from COVID-19. The chain couples TRBV5-6 to TRBJ2-2; 9 nucleotides match TRBD1. The CDR3 region has the DNA TGTGCCAGCAGTACCGACAGGGGGGGAACCGGGGAGCTGTTTTTT. Translated: CASSTDRGGTGELFF.